The 22 T cell receptor beta chains listed next were all sequenced from one sample in a study of PD-1 blockade in classical Hodgkin lymphoma (dated by TCRdb to about 2020). Library preparation employed the immunoSEQ multiplex PCR assay. Not all clones reach the TCRdb copy of this immuneACCESS table, which keeps in-frame sequences only. Checked studies attribute under half of the gap to unresolved V genes and leave the rest unexplained. This sample lists more than 95,000 clones; over 85% were detected once. The ten biggest clones cover 19% of the sample. The time point label corresponds to: cycle 4 day 1 (C4D1), after 6 weeks of nivolumab. Every trial patient had relapsed after autologous stem cell transplantation, and cohorts A, B and C differed in prior brentuximab vedotin exposure. Sequenced material: peripheral blood mononuclear cells (PBMCs), taken before the fourth cycle of nivolumab. The receptors here all came from a human donor with classical Hodgkin lymphoma.

This clone came up once. The chain employs TRBV6-6 and TRBJ2-7; no clear D gene. The V end lost 5 bases, the J end lost 1 base, and 12 bases lay between the germline ends. The CDR3 is made up of 14 amino acids. Germline CDR1 is MNHNY and CDR2 is SVGAGI (reference sequence). The CDR3 reads CASSPLSLSYEQYF. CDR3 DNA sequence: TGTGCCAGCAGTCCTCTAAGTCTGTCCTACGAGCAGTACTTC.

The rearrangement links TRBV6-1 to TRBJ1-1; no firm D call. V was clipped by 5 bases and J by 10 bases, with 11 bases between them. The CDR3 runs 11 residues. Germline loops: CDR1 MNHNS, CDR2 SASEGT. The CDR3 here is CASSPQYGAFF. The CDR3 nucleotides are TGTGCCAGCAGTCCACAGTACGGAGCTTTCTTT.

V gene TRBV4-3 combines with J gene TRBJ1-3, with D hard to call. Germline V gene lookup returns CDR1 LGHNA and CDR2 YSLEER. The CDR3 loop spans 15 amino acids. V was clipped by 1 base and J by 4 bases, with 11 bases between them. The CDR3 protein is CASSQVGFSGNTIYF. The CDR3 nucleotides read TGCGCCAGCAGCCAAGTTGGTTTTTCCGGAAACACCATATATTTT.

This clone was detected only once. This chain links TRBV7-9 with TRBJ2-7; 7 bases match TRBD2. CDR1 is SEHNR, CDR2 FQNEAQ, per germline (reference sequence). Trimming at V came to 3 bases and at J to 3 bases, leaving 14 bases not matched to a gene. CDR3 length: 17 residues. CDR3 nucleotides: TGTGCCAGCAGCTTCCCCGTCCGACTAGCAGACTACTACGAGCAGTACTTC. Translation: CASSFPVRLADYYEQYF. Full variable domain (outside the CDR3, taken from reference TRBV7-9 and TRBJ2-7): DTGVSQNPRHKITKRGQNVTFRCDPISEHNRLYWYRQTLGQGPEFLTYFQNEAQLEKSRLLSDRFSAERPKGSFSTLEIQRTEQGDSAMYLCASSFPVRLADYYEQYFGPGTRLTVT.

V gene TRBV6-1 combines with J gene TRBJ1-2, with 9 bases that match TRBD1. There are 14 residues in the CDR3. V lost 6 bases, J lost 8 bases, and 10 bases stayed unmatched. CDR1 and CDR2 (germline): MNHNS, SASEGT. CDR3 region: CASRREQGAFGYTF. The CDR3 DNA follows: TGTGCCAGCAGGAGAGAACAGGGGGCGTTCGGCTACACCTTC.

This clone turned up a few times. This chain joins TRBV11-2 and TRBJ2-7; D uncertain. Trimming removed 1 base from V and 3 bases from J, with 10 bases in between. Germline V gene sequence: CDR1 SGHAT, CDR2 FQNNGV. There are 14 residues in the CDR3. CDR3 sequence (DNA): TGTGCCAGCAGCTTAGCACACAAGGGCTACGAGCAGTACTTC. Its protein is CASSLAHKGYEQYF.

The J gene is TRBJ2-1, the V gene TRBV5-4; 8 bases align to TRBD2. The V gene's germline CDR1 is SGHNT and CDR2 YYREEE (reference sequence). Trimming at V came to 4 bases and at J to 10 bases, leaving 10 bases not matched to a gene. CDR3 length: 14 residues. The CDR3 region is CASSETLAAKEQFF. Here the CDR3 DNA reads TGTGCCAGCAGCGAGACACTAGCGGCAAAAGAGCAGTTCTTC.

The CDR3 region is CASSSAGVKNIQYF. In DNA, the CDR3 is TGTGCCAGCAGTTCAGCGGGAGTCAAAAACATTCAGTACTTC. This rearrangement joins TRBV27 to TRBJ2-4, with 8 bases matching TRBD2. The CDR3 has 14 residues. V was pared by 4 bases and J by 3 bases, with 2 bases of the junction left unmatched. The germline V gene encodes CDR1 MNHEY and CDR2 SMNVEV (reference sequence).

The chain has TRBV27 and TRBJ2-3; D remains unclear. The CDR3 is 13 residues long. Per germline, CDR1 MNHEY and CDR2 SMNVEV (reference sequence). Deletions cut 0 bases from V and 13 bases from J, with 14 bases between. The CDR3 region has the DNA TGTGCCAGCAGTTTATCAATCCCGGATCGGGAGTATTTT. Its translation is CASSLSIPDREYF.

This sequence joins TRBV5-8 and TRBJ2-2; perhaps TRBD1 as D (5 bases). CDR1 and CDR2 from the germline V gene are SGHTS and YDEGEE. V lost 2 bases to trimming and J lost 2 bases, with 10 bases between them. The CDR3 covers 15 residues. The CDR3 bases are TGTGCCAGCAGCTTCCGCAGGGCAAACACCGGGGAGCTGTTTTTT. This translates into CASSFRRANTGELFF. Using reference TRBV5-8 and TRBJ2-2 for the parts outside the CDR3, the full variable domain is EAGVTQSPTHLIKTRGQQATLRCSPISGHTSVYWYQQALGLGLQFLLWYDEGEERNRGNFPPRFSGRQFPNYSSELNVNALELEDSALYLCASSFRRANTGELFFGEGSRLTVL.

The rearrangement uses TRBV7-9 and TRBJ2-7; D is possibly TRBD2 (5 bases). The CDR3 consists of 15 residues. The V gene lost 5 bases and the J gene lost 0 bases, with 14 bases spanning the gap. The V gene's germline CDR1 is SEHNR and CDR2 FQNEAQ (reference sequence). CDR3 in amino acids: CASSGSSSNSYEQYF. The CDR3 nucleotides read TGTGCCAGCAGCGGATCATCTAGCAACTCCTACGAGCAGTACTTC.

The chain couples TRBV7-2 to TRBJ2-1; 9 bases are shared with TRBD2. The CDR3 runs to 14 residues. Looked up from germline, CDR1 is SGHTA and CDR2 is FQGNSA. Unmatched junction bases numbered 5, after V lost 5 bases and J lost 6 bases. CDR3 sequence (DNA): TGTGCCAGCAGCCCGGGACTAGCAATCAATGAGCAGTTCTTC. It translates to CASSPGLAINEQFF. The whole variable domain, remainder taken from reference TRBV7-2 and TRBJ2-1, is GAGVSQSPSNKVTEKGKDVELRCDPISGHTALYWYRQSLGQGLEFLIYFQGNSAPDKSGLPSDRFSAERTGGSVSTLTIQRTQQEDSAVYLCASSPGLAINEQFFGPGTRLTVL.

The rearrangement joins TRBV6-5 to TRBJ2-5; D uncertain. The germline gives CDR1 MNHEY, CDR2 SVGAGI. CDR3 length: 12 amino acids. Trimming removed 4 bases at V and 5 bases at J, with 8 bases between. CDR3: CASSSTKETQYF. The DNA for the CDR3 is TGTGCCAGCAGTTCCACTAAGGAGACCCAGTACTTC.

The rearrangement joins TRBV5-1 to TRBJ2-7; TRBD2 aligns across 9 bases. The germline V gene encodes CDR1 SGHRS and CDR2 YFSETQ. CDR3 length equals 14 residues. With 0 bases clipped from V and 3 bases from J, the junction kept 1 base outside the gene matches. Written as DNA, the CDR3 is TGCGCCAGCAGCTTGGAACTAGCGGGCTACGAGCAGTACTTC. Amino acids: CASSLELAGYEQYF.

The V call is TRBV28, the J call TRBJ1-2; TRBD1 agrees at 11 bases. Per the germline V gene, CDR1 is MDHEN and CDR2 is SYDVKM. The CDR3 has 17 amino acids. V lost 5 bases to trimming and J lost 8 bases; unmatched junction nucleotides: 16. CDR3 sequence reads: CASSPGQGALGYRGYTF. The DNA for the CDR3 is TGTGCCAGCAGTCCAGGACAGGGGGCGCTCGGATATCGGGGCTACACCTTC.

The chain has TRBV5-1 and TRBJ2-2, with D possibly being TRBD2 (5 bases). This CDR3 spans 15 amino acids. V lost 0 bases and J lost 6, with 12 bases in between. Looked up from germline, CDR1 is SGHRS and CDR2 is YFSETQ. CDR3 bases: TGCGCCAGCAGCTTGGAAGGGAGTTTGGCCGGGGAGCTGTTTTTT. Translated: CASSLEGSLAGELFF.

The chain combines TRBV28 with TRBJ1-2; no definite D call. The ends were cut back, 8 bases at V and 8 bases at J, with 15 bases in the middle. Germline lookup yields CDR1 MDHEN and CDR2 SYDVKM. The CDR3 spans 12 residues. Here the CDR3 reads CASSRGFGGYTF. The CDR3 DNA reads TGTGCCAGCTCCCGTGGGTTTGGAGGCTACACCTTC.

The V call is TRBV7-2, the J call TRBJ2-7; TRBD2 matches at 12 bases. Trimming at V came to 5 bases and at J to 5 bases, leaving 13 bases not matched to a gene. Germline V lookup: CDR1 SGHTA, CDR2 FQGNSA. CDR3 length: 17 residues. CDR3 nucleotides: TGTGCCAGCAGCCCGAGACTAGCGGGAGATATTTCCCACGAGCAGTACTTC. It codes for CASSPRLAGDISHEQYF.

The CDR3 nucleotides read TGTGCCAGCAGCCAAGTGCCCCTGATCTACTACAATGAGCAGTTCTTC. Encoded protein: CASSQVPLIYYNEQFF. This sequence joins TRBV14 and TRBJ2-1, with D hard to call. The length of the CDR3 is 16 residues. The V end was cut by 1 base, the J end by 3 bases, with 13 bases between. Germline CDR1 is SGHDN and CDR2 is FVKESK.

The DNA of the CDR3 is TGTGCCGGACAGGCGTACCAAGAGACCCAGTACTTC. Protein sequence: CAGQAYQETQYF. V is TRBV2 and J is TRBJ2-5; the match to TRBD1 covers 7 bases. After removal of 11 bases from V and 0 bases from J, the junction contained 3 bases not matched to a gene. Germline CDR1 reads SNHLY; CDR2 reads FYNNEI. There are 12 residues in the CDR3.

The CDR3 reads CASSLRPRGNAYGYTF. CDR3 in DNA: TGTGCCAGCAGTCTTCGGCCCCGCGGGAATGCCTATGGCTACACCTTC. The chain couples TRBV27 to TRBJ1-2, with unresolved D. The V and J ends lost 5 bases and 4 bases respectively, with 20 bases between them. This CDR3 comprises 16 residues. Germline V gene data show CDR1 as MNHEY and CDR2 as SMNVEV (reference sequence).

The chain has TRBV11-2 and TRBJ2-7, with a possible D match to TRBD2 (5 bases). The CDR3 contains 15 residues. Germline V lookup: CDR1 SGHAT, CDR2 FQNNGV. Trimming removed 4 bases at V and 1 base at J, with 14 bases between. As DNA, the CDR3 is TGTGCCAGCAGCTCCTTGGGAGACCCATCCTACGAGCAGTACTTC. It specifies CASSSLGDPSYEQYF. The complete variable domain, with remaining parts taken from reference TRBV11-2 and TRBJ2-7, reads EAGVAQSPRYKIIEKRQSVAFWCNPISGHATLYWYQQILGQGPKLLIQFQNNGVVDDSQLPKDRFSAERLKGVDSTLKIQPAKLEDSAVYLCASSSLGDPSYEQYFGPGTRLTVT.